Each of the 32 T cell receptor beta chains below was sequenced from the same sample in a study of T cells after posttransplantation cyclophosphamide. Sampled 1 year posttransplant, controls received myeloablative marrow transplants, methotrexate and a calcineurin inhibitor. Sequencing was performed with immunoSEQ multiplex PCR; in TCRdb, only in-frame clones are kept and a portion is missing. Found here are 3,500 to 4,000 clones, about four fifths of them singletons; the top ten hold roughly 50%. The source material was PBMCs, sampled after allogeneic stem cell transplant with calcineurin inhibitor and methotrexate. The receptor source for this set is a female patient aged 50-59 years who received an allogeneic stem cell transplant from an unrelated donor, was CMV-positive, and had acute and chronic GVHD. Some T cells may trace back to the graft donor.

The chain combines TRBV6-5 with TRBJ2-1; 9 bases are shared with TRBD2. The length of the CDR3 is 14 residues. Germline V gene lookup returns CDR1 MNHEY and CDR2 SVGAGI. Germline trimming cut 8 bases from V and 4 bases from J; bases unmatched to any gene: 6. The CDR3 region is CASGLAGTYNEQFF. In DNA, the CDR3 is TGTGCCAGCGGGCTAGCGGGGACGTACAATGAGCAGTTCTTC.

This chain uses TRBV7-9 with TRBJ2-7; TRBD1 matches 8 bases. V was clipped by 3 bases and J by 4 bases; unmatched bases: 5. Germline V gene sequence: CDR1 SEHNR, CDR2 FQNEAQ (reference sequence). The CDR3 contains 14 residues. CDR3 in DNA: TGTGCCAGCAGCTTCGGCAGGGGGCGGTACGAGCAGTACTTC. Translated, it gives CASSFGRGRYEQYF.

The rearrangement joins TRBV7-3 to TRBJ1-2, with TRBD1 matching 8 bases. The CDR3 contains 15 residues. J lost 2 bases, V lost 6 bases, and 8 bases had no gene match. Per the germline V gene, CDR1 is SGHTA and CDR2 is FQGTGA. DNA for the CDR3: TGTGCCAGCAGTCTTCAGGGGGCCCCGAACTATGGCTACACCTTC. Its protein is CASSLQGAPNYGYTF.

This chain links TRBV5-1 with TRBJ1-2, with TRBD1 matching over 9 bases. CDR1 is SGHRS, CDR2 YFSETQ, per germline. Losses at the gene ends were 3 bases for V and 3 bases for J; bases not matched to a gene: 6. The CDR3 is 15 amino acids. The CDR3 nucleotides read TGCGCCAGCAGCTCTGGACAGGGGTCGCACTATGGCTACACCTTC. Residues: CASSSGQGSHYGYTF.

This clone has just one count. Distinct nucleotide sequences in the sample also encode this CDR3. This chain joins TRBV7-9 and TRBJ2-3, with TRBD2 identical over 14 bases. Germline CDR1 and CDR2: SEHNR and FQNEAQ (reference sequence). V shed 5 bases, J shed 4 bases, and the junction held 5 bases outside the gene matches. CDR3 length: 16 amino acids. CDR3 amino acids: CASSPGLAGVADTQYF. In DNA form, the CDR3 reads TGTGCCAGCAGCCCGGGACTAGCGGGAGTTGCAGATACGCAGTATTTT.

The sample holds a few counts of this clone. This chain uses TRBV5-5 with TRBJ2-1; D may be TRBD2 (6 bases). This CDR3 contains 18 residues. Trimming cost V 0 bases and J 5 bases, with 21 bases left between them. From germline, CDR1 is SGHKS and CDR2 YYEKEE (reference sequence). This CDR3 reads CASSLASPSRGPHNEQFF. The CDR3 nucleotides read TGTGCCAGCAGCTTGGCCAGCCCCTCGCGGGGCCCCCACAATGAGCAGTTCTTC.

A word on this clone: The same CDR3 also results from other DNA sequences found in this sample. The CDR3 sequence is CASSPRTSGNTGELFF. As DNA, the CDR3 is TGTGCCAGCTCACCCAGGACTAGCGGGAACACCGGGGAGCTGTTTTTT. This rearrangement joins TRBV18 to TRBJ2-2; 10 bases are shared with TRBD2. V gave up 3 bases and J gave up 1 base; unmatched junction bases: 2. This CDR3 region has 16 residues. Germline V gives CDR1 KGHSH, CDR2 LQKENI.

This CDR3 reads CASSFRVAASSYNSPLHF. CDR3 bases: TGTGCCAGCAGTTTCAGAGTAGCCGCCAGCTCCTATAATTCACCCCTCCACTTT. V gene TRBV27 combines with J gene TRBJ1-6; the D is unclear. V shed 3 bases and J shed 0 bases, with 15 bases lying between them. Germline-derived CDR1 and CDR2 are MNHEY and SMNVEV (reference sequence). There are 18 residues in the CDR3.

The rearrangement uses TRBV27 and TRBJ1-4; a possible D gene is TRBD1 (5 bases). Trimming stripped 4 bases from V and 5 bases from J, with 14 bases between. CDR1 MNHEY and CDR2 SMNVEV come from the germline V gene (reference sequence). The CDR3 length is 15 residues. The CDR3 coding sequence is TGTGCCAGCAGTTCCCTCGGGGGGGGGAATGAAAAACTGTTTTTT. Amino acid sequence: CASSSLGGGNEKLFF.

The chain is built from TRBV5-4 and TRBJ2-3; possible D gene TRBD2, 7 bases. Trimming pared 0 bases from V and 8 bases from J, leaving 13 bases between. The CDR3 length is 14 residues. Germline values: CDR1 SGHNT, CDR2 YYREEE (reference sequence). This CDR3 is CASSLDGGHGTQYF. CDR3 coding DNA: TGTGCCAGCAGCTTGGACGGGGGGCACGGTACGCAGTATTTT.

CDR3 bases: TGTGCCAGCAGCGCAGGGGAAGTTAGCACAGATACGCAGTATTTT. Translation: CASSAGEVSTDTQYF. The rearrangement links TRBV9 to TRBJ2-3; tentatively, D is TRBD1 (6 bases). The germline gives CDR1 SGDLS, CDR2 YYNGEE. The V end was cut by 3 bases, the J end by 0 bases, with 11 bases between. This CDR3 is 15 amino acids long.

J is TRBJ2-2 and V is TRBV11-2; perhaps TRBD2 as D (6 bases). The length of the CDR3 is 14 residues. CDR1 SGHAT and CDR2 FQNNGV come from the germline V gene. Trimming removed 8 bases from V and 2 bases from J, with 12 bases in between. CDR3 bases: TGTGCCAGCTCCCAAGGGACTAACACCGGGGAGCTGTTTTTT. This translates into CASSQGTNTGELFF.

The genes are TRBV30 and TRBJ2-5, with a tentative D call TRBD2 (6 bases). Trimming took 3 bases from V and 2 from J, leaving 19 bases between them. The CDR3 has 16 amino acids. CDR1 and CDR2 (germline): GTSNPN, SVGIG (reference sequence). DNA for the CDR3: TGTGCCTGGAGGGGGTGGGAGTTAGCGGAGCAAGAGACCCAGTACTTC. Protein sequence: CAWRGWELAEQETQYF.

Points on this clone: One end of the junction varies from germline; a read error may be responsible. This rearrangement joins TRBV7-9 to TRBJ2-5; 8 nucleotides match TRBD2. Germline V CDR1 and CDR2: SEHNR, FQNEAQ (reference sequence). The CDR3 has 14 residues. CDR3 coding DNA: TGTGCCAGCAGATTAGCGGGGACTCCAGAGACCCAGTACTTC. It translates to CASRLAGTPETQYF.

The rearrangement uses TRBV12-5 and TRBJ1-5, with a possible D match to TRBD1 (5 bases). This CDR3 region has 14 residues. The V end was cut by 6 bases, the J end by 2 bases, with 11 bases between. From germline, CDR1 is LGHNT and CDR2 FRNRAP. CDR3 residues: CASGSGGGNQPQHF. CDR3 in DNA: TGTGCTAGTGGCTCGGGGGGGGGCAATCAGCCCCAGCATTTT.

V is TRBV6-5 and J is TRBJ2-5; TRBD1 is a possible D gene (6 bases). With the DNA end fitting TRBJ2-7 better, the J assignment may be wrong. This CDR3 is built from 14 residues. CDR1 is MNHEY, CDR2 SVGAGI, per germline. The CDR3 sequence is CASSYGRGNYEQYF. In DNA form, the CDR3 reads TGTGCCAGCAGTTATGGCAGGGGAAACTACGAGCAGTACTTC.

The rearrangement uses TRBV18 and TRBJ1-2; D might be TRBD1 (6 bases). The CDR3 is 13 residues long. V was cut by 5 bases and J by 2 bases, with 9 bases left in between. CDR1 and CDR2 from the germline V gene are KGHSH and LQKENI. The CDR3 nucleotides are TGTGCCAGCTCAACCGGACAGAACTATGGCTACACCTTC. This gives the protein CASSTGQNYGYTF. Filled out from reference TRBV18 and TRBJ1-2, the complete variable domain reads NAGVMQNPRHLVRRRGQEARLRCSPMKGHSHVYWYRQLPEEGLKFMVYLQKENIIDESGMPKERFSAEFPKEGPSILRIQQVVRGDSAAYFCASSTGQNYGYTFGSGTRLTVV.

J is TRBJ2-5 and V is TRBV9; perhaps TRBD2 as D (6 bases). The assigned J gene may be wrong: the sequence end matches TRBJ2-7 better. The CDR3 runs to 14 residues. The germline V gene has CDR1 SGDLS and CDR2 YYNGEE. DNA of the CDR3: TGTGCCAGCAGCGTAGTCCCGGGGGTCCACGAGCAGTACTTC. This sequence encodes CASSVVPGVHEQYF.

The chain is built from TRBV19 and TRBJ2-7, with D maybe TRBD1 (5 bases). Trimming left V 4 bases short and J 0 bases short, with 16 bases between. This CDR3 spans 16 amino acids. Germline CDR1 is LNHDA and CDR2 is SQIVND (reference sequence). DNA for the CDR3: TGTGCCAGTAGTACCGACAGTTTACTGAGCTCCTACGAGCAGTACTTC. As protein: CASSTDSLLSSYEQYF.

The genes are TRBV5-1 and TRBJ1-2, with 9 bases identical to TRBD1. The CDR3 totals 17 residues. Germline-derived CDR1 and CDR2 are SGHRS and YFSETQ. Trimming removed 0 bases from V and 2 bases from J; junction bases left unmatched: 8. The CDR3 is CASSLDVPDRGNYGYTF. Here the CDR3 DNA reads TGCGCCAGCAGCTTGGACGTGCCGGACAGGGGCAACTATGGCTACACCTTC.

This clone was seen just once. The DNA of the CDR3 is TGTGCCAGCAGCTTGGTAGGGGACAGGGCCGGCTATGGCTACACCTTC. Translated, it gives CASSLVGDRAGYGYTF. The chain employs TRBV5-5 and TRBJ1-2; TRBD1 matches at 9 bases. The CDR3 length is 16 residues. V lost 0 bases, J lost 4 bases, and 7 bases stayed unmatched. From germline, CDR1 is SGHKS and CDR2 YYEKEE (reference sequence).

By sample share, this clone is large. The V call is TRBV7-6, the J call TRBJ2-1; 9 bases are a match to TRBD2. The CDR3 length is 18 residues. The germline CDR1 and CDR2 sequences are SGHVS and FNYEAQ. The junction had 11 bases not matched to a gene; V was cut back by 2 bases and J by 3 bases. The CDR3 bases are TGTGCCAGCAGCTTAACTGAAACGGCGGGGGGGCGCTACAATGAGCAGTTCTTC. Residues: CASSLTETAGGRYNEQFF.

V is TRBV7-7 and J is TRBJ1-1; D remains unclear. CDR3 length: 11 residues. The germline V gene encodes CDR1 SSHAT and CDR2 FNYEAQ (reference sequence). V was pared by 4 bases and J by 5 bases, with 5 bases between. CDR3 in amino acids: CASSYSTEAFF. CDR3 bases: TGTGCCAGCAGCTACAGTACTGAAGCTTTCTTT. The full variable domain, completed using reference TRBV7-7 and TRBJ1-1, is GAGVSQSPRYKVTKRGQDVTLRCDPISSHATLYWYQQALGQGPEFLTYFNYEAQPDKSGLPSDRFSAERPEGSISTLTIQRTEQRDSAMYRCASSYSTEAFFGQGTRLTVV.

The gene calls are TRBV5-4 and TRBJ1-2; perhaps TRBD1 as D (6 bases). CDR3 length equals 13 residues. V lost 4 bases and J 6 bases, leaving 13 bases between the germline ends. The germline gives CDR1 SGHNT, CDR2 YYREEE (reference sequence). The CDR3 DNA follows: TGTGCCAGCAGCCCGCGGGGGCCAGATGGCTACACCTTC. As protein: CASSPRGPDGYTF. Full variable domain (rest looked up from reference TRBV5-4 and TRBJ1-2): ETGVTQSPTHLIKTRGQQVTLRCSSQSGHNTVSWYQQALGQGPQFIFQYYREEENGRGNFPPRFSGLQFPNYSSELNVNALELDDSALYLCASSPRGPDGYTFGSGTRLTVV.

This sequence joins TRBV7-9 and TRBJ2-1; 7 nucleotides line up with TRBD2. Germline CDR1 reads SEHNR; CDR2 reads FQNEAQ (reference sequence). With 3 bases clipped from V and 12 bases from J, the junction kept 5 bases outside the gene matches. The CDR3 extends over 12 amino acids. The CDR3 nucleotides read TGTGCCAGCAGCTTTTCGGGGGAGGGGCAGTTCTTC. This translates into CASSFSGEGQFF.

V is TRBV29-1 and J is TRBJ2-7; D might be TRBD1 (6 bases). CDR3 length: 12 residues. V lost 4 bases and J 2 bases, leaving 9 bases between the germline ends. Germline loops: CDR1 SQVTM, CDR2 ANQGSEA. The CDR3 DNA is TGCAGCGTTGCACGGGACACCTACGAGCAGTACTTC. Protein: CSVARDTYEQYF.

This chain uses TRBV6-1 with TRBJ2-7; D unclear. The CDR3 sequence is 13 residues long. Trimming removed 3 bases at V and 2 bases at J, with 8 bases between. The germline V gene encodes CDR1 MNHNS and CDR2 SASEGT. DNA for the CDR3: TGTGCCAGCAGTGATCCCTATCCCTACGAGCAGTACTTC. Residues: CASSDPYPYEQYF.

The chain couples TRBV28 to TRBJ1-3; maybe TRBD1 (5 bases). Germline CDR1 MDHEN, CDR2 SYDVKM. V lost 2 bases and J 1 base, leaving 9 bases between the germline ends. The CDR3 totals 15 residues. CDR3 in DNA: TGTGCCAGCAGTTTACAGGGCCTTTCTGGAAACACCATATATTTT. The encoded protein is CASSLQGLSGNTIYF. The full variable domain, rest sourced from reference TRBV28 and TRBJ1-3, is DVKVTQSSRYLVKRTGEKVFLECVQDMDHENMFWYRQDPGLGLRLIYFSYDVKMKEKGDIPEGYSVSREKKERFSLILESASTNQTSMYLCASSLQGLSGNTIYFGEGSWLTVV.

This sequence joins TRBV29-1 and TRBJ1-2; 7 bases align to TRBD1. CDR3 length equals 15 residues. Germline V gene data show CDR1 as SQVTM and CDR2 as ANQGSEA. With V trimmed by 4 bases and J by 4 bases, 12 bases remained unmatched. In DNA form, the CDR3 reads TGCAGCGTTGGTTCAGGACAGGCTACCCCCTATGGCTACACCTTC. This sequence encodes CSVGSGQATPYGYTF.

The CDR3 sequence: CASSPPDSLTDTQYF. CDR3 coding DNA: TGTGCCAGCAGTCCCCCGGACAGTCTCACAGATACGCAGTATTTT. The chain recombines TRBV28 with TRBJ2-3; tentatively, D is TRBD1 (6 bases). CDR3 length equals 15 residues. The germline V gene has CDR1 MDHEN and CDR2 SYDVKM. V was pared by 5 bases and J by 2 bases, with 14 bases between.

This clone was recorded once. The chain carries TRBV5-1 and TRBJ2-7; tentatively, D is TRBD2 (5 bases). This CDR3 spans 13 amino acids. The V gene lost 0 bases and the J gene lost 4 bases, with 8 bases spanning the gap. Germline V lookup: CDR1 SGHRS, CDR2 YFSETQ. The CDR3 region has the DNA TGCGCCAGCAGCTTGGCTGAGGGTTACGAGCAGTACTTC. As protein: CASSLAEGYEQYF.

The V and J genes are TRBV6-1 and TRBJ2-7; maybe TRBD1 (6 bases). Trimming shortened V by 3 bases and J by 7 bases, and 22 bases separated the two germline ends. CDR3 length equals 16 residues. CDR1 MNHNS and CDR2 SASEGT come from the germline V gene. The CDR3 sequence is CASSDRSTGTQGEQYF. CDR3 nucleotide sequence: TGTGCCAGCAGTGACCGATCGACAGGCACCCAAGGGGAGCAGTACTTC.